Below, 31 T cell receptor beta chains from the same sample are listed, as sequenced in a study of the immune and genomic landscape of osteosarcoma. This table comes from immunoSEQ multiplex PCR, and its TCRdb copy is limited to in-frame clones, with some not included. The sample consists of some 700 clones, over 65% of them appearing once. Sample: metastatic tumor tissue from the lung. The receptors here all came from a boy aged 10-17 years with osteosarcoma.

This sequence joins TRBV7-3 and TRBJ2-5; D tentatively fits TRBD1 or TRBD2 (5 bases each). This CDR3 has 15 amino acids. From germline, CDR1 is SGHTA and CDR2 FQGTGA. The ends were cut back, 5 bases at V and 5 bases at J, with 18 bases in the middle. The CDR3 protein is CASSQSGTWGETQYF. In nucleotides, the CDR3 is TGTGCCAGCAGCCAGTCAGGGACGTGGGGGGAGACCCAGTACTTC.

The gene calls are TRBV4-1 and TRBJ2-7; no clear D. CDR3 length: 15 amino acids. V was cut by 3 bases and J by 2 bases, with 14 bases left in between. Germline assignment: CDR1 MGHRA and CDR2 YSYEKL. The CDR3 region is CASSQTPVHPYEQYF. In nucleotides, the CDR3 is TGCGCCAGCAGCCAGACACCGGTGCACCCCTACGAGCAGTACTTC.

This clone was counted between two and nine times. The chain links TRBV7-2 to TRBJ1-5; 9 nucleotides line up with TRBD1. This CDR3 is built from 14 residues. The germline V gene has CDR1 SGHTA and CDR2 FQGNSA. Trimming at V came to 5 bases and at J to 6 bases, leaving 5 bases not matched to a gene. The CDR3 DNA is TGTGCCAGCAGCGAACAGGGGGCTGGTCAGCCCCAGCATTTT. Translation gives CASSEQGAGQPQHF.

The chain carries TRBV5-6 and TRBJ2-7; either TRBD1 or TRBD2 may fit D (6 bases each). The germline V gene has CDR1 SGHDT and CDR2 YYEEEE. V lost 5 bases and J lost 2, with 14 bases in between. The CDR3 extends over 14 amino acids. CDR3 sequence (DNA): TGTGCCAGCAGGACGGAAGGGGGGACCTACGAGCAGTACTTC. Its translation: CASRTEGGTYEQYF.

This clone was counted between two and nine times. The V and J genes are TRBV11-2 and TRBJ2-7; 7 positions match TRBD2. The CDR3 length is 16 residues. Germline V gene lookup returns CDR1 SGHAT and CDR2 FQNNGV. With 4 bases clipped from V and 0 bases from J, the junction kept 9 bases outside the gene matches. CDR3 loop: CASSSGRWLGSYEQYF. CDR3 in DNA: TGTGCCAGCAGCTCCGGGAGGTGGCTAGGCTCCTACGAGCAGTACTTC.

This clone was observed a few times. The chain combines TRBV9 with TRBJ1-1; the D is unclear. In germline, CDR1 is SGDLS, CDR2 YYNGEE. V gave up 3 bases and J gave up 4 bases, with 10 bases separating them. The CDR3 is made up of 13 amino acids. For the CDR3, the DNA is TGTGCCAGCAGCGCGAAAGCGGGCACTGAAGCTTTCTTT. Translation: CASSAKAGTEAFF.

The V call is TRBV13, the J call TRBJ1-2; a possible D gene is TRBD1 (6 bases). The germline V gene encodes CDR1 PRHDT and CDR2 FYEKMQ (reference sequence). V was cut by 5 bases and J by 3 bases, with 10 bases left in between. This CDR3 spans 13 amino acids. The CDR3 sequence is CASSQGGYYGYTF. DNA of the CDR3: TGTGCCAGCAGCCAAGGGGGATACTATGGCTACACCTTC.

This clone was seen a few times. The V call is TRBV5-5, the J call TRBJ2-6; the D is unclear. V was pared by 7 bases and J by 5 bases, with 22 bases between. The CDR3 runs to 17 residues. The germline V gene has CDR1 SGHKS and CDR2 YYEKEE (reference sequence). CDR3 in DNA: TGTGCCAGCCAGAAATTTGTCGCACAAAGTCGGGCCAACGTCCTGACTTTC. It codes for CASQKFVAQSRANVLTF.

The DNA of the CDR3 is TGTGCCAGTACCCCCGACGGAGCGCCCCAGCATTTT. The encoded protein is CASTPDGAPQHF. This chain connects TRBV19 to TRBJ1-5; D is undetermined. V lost 7 bases and J lost 9, with 13 bases in between. The CDR3 extends over 12 amino acids. Germline assignment: CDR1 LNHDA and CDR2 SQIVND (reference sequence).

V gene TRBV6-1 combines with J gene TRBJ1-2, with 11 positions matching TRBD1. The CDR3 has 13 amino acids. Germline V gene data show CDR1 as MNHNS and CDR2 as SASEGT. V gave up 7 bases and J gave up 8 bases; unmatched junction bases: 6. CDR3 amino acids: CASMGQGEKGYTF. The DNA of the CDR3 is TGTGCCAGCATGGGACAGGGGGAGAAGGGCTACACCTTC.

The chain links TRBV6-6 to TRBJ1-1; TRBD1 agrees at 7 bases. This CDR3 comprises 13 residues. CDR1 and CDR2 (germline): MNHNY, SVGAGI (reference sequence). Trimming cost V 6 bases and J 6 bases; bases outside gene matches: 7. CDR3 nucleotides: TGTGCCAGCAGGAAACAGGGGCAGGCTGAAGCTTTCTTT. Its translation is CASRKQGQAEAFF.

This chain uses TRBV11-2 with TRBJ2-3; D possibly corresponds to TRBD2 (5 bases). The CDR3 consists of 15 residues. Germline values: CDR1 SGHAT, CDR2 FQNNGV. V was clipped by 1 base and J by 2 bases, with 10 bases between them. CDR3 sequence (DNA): TGTGCCAGCAGCTTAGTTAGCGCGGACACAGATACGCAGTATTTT. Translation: CASSLVSADTDTQYF.

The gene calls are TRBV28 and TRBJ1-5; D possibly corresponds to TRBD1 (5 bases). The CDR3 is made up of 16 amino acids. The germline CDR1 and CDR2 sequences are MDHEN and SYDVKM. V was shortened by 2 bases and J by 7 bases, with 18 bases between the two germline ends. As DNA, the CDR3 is TGTGCCAGCAGTTTACCTAGCGGACATATGAACCAGCCCCAGCATTTT. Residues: CASSLPSGHMNQPQHF.

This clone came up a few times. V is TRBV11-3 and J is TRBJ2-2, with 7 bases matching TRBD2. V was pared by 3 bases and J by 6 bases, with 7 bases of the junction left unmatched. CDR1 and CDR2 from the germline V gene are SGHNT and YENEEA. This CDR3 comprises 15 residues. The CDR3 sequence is CASSLVGAGSGELFF. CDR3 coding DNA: TGTGCCAGCAGCTTGGTGGGAGCGGGATCCGGGGAGCTGTTTTTT.

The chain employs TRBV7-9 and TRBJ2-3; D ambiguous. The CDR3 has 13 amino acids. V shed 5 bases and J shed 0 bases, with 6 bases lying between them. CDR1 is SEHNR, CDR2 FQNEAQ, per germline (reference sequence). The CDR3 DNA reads TGTGCCAGCAGCCTATTGAGCACAGATACGCAGTATTTT. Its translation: CASSLLSTDTQYF.

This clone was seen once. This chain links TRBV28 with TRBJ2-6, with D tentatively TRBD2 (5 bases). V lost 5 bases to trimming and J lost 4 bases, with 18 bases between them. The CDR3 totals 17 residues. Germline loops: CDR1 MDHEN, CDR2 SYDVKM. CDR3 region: CASSTPDLGRGANVLTF. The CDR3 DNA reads TGTGCCAGCAGTACCCCGGACTTAGGACGGGGGGCCAACGTCCTGACTTTC.

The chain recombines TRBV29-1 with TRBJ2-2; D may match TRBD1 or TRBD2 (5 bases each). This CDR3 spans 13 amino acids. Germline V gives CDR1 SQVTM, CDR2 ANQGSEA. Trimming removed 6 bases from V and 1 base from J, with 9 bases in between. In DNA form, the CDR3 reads TGCAGCGTGAGGGACGGGAACACCGGGGAGCTGTTTTTT. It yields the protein CSVRDGNTGELFF.

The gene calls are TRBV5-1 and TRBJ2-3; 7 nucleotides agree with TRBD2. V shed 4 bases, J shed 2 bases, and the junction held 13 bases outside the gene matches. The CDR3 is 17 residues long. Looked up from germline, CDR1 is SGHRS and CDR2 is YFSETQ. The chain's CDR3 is CASSPLASGASTDTQYF. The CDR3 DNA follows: TGCGCCAGCAGCCCCCTTGCTAGCGGAGCTTCCACAGATACGCAGTATTTT.

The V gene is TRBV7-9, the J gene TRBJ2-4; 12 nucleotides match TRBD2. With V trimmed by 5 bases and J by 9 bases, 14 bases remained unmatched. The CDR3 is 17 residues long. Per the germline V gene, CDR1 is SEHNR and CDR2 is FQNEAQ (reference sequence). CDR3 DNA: TGTGCCAGCAGCCCGCGACTAGCGGGAGACGTTTTGGGCATTCAGTACTTC. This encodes CASSPRLAGDVLGIQYF.

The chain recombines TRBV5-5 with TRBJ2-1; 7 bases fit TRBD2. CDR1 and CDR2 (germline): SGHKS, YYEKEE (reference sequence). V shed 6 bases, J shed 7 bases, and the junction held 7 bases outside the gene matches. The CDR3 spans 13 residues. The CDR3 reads CASKRGERNEQFF. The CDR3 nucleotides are TGTGCCAGCAAACGGGGGGAAAGGAATGAGCAGTTCTTC.

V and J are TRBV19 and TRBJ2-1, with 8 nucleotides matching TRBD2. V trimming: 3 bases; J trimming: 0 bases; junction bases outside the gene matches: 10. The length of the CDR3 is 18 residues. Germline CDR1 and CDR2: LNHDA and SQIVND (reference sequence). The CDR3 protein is CASSISSSGPGSYNEQFF. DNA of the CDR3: TGTGCCAGTAGTATCTCTTCTAGCGGGCCCGGCTCCTACAATGAGCAGTTCTTC.

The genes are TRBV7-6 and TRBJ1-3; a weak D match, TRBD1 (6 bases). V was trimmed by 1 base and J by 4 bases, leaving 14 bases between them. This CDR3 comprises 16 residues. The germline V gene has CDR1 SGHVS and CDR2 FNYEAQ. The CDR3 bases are TGTGCCAGCAGCTTAGTTTTACAGGGATCCGGAAACACCATATATTTT. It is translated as CASSLVLQGSGNTIYF.

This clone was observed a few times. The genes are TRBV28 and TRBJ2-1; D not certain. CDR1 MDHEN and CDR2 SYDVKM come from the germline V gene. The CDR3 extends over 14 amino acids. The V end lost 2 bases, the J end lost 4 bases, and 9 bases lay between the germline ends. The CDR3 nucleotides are TGTGCCAGCAGTTTACAAATCGGATACAATGAGCAGTTCTTC. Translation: CASSLQIGYNEQFF. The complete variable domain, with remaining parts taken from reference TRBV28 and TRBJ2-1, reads DVKVTQSSRYLVKRTGEKVFLECVQDMDHENMFWYRQDPGLGLRLIYFSYDVKMKEKGDIPEGYSVSREKKERFSLILESASTNQTSMYLCASSLQIGYNEQFFGPGTRLTVL.

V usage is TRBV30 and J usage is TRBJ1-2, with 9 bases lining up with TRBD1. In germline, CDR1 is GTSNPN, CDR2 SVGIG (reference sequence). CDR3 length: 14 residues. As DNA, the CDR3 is TGTGCGTTTGGGACAGGGAGAAGTAACTATGGCTACACCTTC. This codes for CAFGTGRSNYGYTF.

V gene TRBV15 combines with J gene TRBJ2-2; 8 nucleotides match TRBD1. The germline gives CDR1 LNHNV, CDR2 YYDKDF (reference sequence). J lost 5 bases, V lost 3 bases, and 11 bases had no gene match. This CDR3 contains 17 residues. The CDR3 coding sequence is TGTGCCACCAGCAGTCCAGCCACAGGGGGATTAACCGGGGAGCTGTTTTTT. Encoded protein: CATSSPATGGLTGELFF.

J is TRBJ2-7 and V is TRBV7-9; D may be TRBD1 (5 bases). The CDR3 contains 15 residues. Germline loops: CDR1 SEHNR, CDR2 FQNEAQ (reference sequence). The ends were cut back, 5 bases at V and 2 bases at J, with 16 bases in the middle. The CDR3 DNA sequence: TGTGCCAGCAGCCAGCAGGGTCAGTCCGCCTACGAGCAGTACTTC. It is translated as CASSQQGQSAYEQYF. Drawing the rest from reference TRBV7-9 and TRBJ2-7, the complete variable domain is DTGVSQNPRHKITKRGQNVTFRCDPISEHNRLYWYRQTLGQGPEFLTYFQNEAQLEKSRLLSDRFSAERPKGSFSTLEIQRTEQGDSAMYLCASSQQGQSAYEQYFGPGTRLTVT.

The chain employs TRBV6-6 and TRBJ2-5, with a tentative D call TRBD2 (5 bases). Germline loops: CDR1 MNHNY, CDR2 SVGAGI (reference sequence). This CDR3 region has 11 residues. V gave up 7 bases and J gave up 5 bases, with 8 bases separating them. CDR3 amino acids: CASTQRETQYF. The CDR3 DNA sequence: TGTGCCAGCACCCAGCGGGAGACCCAGTACTTC.

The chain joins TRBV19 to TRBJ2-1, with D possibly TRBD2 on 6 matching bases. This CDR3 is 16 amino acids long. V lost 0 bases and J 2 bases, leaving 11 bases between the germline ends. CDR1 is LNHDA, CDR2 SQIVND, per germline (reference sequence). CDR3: CASSIDRAGTYNEQFF. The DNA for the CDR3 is TGTGCCAGTAGTATAGATCGAGCGGGCACCTACAATGAGCAGTTCTTC.

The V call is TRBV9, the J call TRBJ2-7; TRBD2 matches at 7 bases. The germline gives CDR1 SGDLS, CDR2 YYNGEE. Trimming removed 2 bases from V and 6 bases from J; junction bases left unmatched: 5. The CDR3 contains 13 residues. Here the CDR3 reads CASSVGEGFEQYF. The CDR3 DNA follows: TGTGCCAGCAGCGTGGGGGAGGGCTTCGAGCAGTACTTC.

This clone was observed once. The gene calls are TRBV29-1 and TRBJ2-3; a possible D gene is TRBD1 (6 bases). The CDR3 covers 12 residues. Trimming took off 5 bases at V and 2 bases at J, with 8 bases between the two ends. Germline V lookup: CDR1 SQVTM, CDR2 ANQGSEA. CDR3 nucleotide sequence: TGCAGCGTTCGACAGGACACAGATACGCAGTATTTT. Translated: CSVRQDTDTQYF.

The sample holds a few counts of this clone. The CDR3 loop is CASSRTSGTYEQYF. In nucleotides, the CDR3 is TGTGCCAGCAGTAGGACTAGCGGCACCTACGAGCAGTACTTC. The chain joins TRBV6-5 to TRBJ2-7, with 10 positions matching TRBD2. In germline, CDR1 is MNHEY, CDR2 SVGAGI. This CDR3 region has 14 residues. V was clipped by 5 bases and J by 2 bases; unmatched bases: 3.